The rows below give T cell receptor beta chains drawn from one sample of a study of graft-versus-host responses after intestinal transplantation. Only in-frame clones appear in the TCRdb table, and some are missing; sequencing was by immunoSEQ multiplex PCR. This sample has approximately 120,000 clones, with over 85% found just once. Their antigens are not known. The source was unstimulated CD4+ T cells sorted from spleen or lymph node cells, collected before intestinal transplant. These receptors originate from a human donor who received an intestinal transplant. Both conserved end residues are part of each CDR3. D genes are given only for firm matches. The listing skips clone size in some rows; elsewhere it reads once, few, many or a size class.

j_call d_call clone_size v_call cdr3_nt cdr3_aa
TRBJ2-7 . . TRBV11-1 TGTGCCAGCAGCTTAAATCACGAGCAGTACTTC CASSLNHEQYF
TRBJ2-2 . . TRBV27 TGTGCCAGCAGTCCCGGGACAAAAAACACCGGGGAGCTGTTTTTT CASSPGTKNTGELFF
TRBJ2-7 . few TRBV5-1 TGCGCCAGCAGCTTGGACGGAGCCTACGAGCAGTACTTC CASSLDGAYEQYF
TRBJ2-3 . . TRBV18 TGTGCCAGCTCACCGACCGAGGGAGATACGCAGTATTTT CASSPTEGDTQYF
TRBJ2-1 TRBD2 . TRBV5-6 TGTGCCAGCAGCCCAATTAGCGGGGAAGGCCAGTTCTTC CASSPISGEGQFF
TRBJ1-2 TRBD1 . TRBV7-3 TGTGCCAGCAGCCCTCAGGGGGCACGCAACTATGGCTACACCTTC CASSPQGARNYGYTF
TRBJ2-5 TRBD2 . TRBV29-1 TGCAGCACCCCCAGCGGGGCGGTCCAAGAGACCCAGTACTTC CSTPSGAVQETQYF
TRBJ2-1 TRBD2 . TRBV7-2 TGTGCCAGCAGCTTAGTGGGGACTAGCGGGGGGACCTACAATGAGCAGTTCTTC CASSLVGTSGGTYNEQFF
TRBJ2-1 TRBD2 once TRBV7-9 TGTGCCAGCAGCCCGACCCCGGCTAGCGGGCTTTACAATGAGCAGTTCTTC CASSPTPASGLYNEQFF
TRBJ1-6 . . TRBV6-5 TGTGCCAGCAGTGAAAAGGAGGGTTGGGCACCCCTCCACTTT CASSEKEGWAPLHF
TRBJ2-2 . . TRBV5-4 TGTGCCACACGAACTGTGGAAAACACCGGGGAGCTGTTTTTT CATRTVENTGELFF
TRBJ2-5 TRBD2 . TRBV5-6 TGTGCCAGCAGCTTGAAGATAGCGGGGGGTTGGCAAGAGACCCAGTACTTC CASSLKIAGGWQETQYF
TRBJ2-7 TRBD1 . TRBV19 TGTGCCAGTAACCCGGGACAGGGGGCCTTCTACGAGCAGTACTTC CASNPGQGAFYEQYF
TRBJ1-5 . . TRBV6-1 TGTGCCAGCAGACAACAGGAGAGCAATCAGCCCCAGCATTTT CASRQQESNQPQHF
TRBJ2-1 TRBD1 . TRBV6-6 TGTGCCAGCGGACAGAGACAGGGGGTGGGGAATGAGCAGTTCTTC CASGQRQGVGNEQFF
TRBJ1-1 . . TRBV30 TGTGCCTGGAGTTTCTGGGACCTTGCGAACACTGAAGCTTTCTTT CAWSFWDLANTEAFF
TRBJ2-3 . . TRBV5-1 TGCGCCAGCAGCTTGGGTCGACCCCGCACAGATACGCAGTATTTT CASSLGRPRTDTQYF
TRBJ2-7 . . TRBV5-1 TGCGCCAGCAGCCCGGTGGGAAGTTACGAGCAGTACTTC CASSPVGSYEQYF
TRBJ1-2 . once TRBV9 TGTGCCAGCAGCTTGGGGGGGACCCTCTATGGCTACACCTTC CASSLGGTLYGYTF
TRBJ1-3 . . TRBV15 TGTGCCACCAGCAGCCGCACAAGTTGGGGAAACACCATATATTTT CATSSRTSWGNTIYF
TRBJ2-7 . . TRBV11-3 TGTGCCAGCAGCTTAGATCTCTTAGGACTAAACTACGAGCAGTACTTC CASSLDLLGLNYEQYF
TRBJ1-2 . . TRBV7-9 TGTGCCAGCAGCCCGGACGTCAACTATGGCTACACCTTC CASSPDVNYGYTF
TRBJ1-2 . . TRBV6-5 TGTGCCAGCAGTTACTCGGGCGCAGGGGAGAATGGCTACACCTTC CASSYSGAGENGYTF
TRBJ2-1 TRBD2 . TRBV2 TGTGCCAGCAGTGAGACGGGGGGGCCAGATGAGCAGTTCTTC CASSETGGPDEQFF
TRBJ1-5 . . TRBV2 TGTGCCAGCAGGAACGGACAGTCTAGCAATCAGCCCCAGCATTTT CASRNGQSSNQPQHF